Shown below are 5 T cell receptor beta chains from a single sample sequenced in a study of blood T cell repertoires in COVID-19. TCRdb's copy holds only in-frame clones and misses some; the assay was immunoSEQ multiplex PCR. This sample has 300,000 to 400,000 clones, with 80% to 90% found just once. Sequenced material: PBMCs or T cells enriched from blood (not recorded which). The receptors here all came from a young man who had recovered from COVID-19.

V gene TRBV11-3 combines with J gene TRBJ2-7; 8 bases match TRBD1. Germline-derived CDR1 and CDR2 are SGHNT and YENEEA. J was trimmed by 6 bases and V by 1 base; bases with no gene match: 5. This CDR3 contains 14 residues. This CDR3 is CASSLAAGGGEQYF. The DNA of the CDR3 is TGTGCCAGCAGCTTAGCCGCAGGGGGCGGCGAGCAGTACTTC.

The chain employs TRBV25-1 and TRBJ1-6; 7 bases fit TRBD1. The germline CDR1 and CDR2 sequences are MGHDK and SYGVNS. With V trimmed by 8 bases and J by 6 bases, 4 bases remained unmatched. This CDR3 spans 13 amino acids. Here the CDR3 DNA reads TGTGCCAGCGTGGGGACAGTTAATTCACCCCTCCACTTT. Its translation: CASVGTVNSPLHF.

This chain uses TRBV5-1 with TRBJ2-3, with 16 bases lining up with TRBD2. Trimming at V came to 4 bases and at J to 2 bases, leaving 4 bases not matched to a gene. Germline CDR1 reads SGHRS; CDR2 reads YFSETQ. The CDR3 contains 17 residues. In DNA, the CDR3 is TGCGCCAGCAGCACCGGGACTAGCGGGGGGGCCACAGATACGCAGTATTTT. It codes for CASSTGTSGGATDTQYF. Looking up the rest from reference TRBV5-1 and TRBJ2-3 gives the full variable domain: KAGVTQTPRYLIKTRGQQVTLSCSPISGHRSVSWYQQTPGQGLQFLFEYFSETQRNKGNFPGRFSGRQFSNSRSEMNVSTLELGDSALYLCASSTGTSGGATDTQYFGPGTRLTVL.

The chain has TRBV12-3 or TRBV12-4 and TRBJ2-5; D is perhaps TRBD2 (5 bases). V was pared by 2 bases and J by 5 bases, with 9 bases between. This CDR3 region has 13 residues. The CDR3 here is CASSLRGVETQYF. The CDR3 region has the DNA TGTGCCAGCAGTTTACGGGGAGTGGAGACCCAGTACTTC.

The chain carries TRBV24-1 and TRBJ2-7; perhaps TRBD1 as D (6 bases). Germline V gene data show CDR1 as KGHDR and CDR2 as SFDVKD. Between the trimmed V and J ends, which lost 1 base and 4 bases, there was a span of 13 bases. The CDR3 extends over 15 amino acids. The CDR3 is CATSDFTGRGYEQYF. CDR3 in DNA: TGTGCCACCAGTGATTTTACAGGGAGAGGTTACGAGCAGTACTTC.